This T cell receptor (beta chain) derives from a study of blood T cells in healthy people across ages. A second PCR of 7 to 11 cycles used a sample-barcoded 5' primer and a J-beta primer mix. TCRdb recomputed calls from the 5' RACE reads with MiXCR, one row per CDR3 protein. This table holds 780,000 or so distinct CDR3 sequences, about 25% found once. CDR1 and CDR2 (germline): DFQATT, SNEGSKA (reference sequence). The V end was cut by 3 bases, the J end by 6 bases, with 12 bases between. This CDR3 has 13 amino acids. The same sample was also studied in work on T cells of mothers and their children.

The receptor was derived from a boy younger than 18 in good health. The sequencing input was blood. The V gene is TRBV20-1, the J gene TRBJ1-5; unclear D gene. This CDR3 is CSAREPGSQPQHF. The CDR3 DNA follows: TGCAGTGCTAGGGAACCCGGCAGTCAGCCCCAGCATTTT.